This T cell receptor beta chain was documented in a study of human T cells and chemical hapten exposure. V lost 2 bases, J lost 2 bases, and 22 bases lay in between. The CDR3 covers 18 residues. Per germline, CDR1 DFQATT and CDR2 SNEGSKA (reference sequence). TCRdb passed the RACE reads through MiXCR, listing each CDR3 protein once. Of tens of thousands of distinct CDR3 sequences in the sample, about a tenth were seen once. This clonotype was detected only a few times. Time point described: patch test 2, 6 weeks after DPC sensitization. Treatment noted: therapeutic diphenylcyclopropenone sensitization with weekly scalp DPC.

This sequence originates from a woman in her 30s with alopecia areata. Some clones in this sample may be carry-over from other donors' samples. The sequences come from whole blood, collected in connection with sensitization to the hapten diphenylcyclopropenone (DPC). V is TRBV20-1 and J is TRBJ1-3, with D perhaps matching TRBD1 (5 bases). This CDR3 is CSARPPTGIGEAGNTIYF. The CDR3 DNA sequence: TGCAGTGCTAGACCGCCAACGGGTATAGGGGAGGCTGGAAACACCATATATTTT.